Following are 17 T cell receptor beta chains from one sample sequenced in a study of T cells in Graves' hyperthyroidism and ophthalmopathy. There were TCR beta CDR3 regions amplified from RNA transcripts. The HTBI primer set drove a first-round RT-PCR of the TCR CDR3. MiXCR was run by TCRdb on the multiplex PCR reads, yielding one entry per CDR3 protein. The sample comprises 600,000 to 650,000 distinct CDR3 sequences, 15% to 20% of which are singletons, and 3.8% rests with the top ten. The source material was blood. The receptors shown here come from a woman under 40 with Graves' hyperthyroidism.

This clonotype was counted ten times or more. CDR3 nucleotides: TGCGCCAGCAGCCAGATCCCGGACACTGAAGCTTTCTTT. Its protein product is CASSQIPDTEAFF. The chain carries TRBV4-1 and TRBJ1-1; no reliable D call. Per germline, CDR1 MGHRA and CDR2 YSYEKL. Trimming took 3 bases from V and 3 from J, leaving 8 bases between them. The CDR3 extends over 13 amino acids.

This clonotype was observed many times. The V gene is TRBV7-2, the J gene TRBJ2-4, with no clear D. CDR3 size: 14 residues. Germline V gene lookup returns CDR1 SGHTA and CDR2 FQGNSA. V gave up 2 bases and J gave up 0 bases, with 5 bases separating them. The CDR3 region has the DNA TGTGCCAGCAGCTTAAGACTAGCCAAAAACATTCAGTACTTC. It codes for CASSLRLAKNIQYF.

This clonotype was recorded at least ten times. The rearrangement links TRBV2 to TRBJ2-1; 14 bases match TRBD2. The germline CDR1 and CDR2 sequences are SNHLY and FYNNEI. The V segment lost 5 bases and the J segment 5 bases; nucleotides outside the gene matches: 2. The CDR3 is 15 amino acids. The CDR3 DNA follows: TGTGCCAGCAGTAAGGGACTAGCGGGAGACAATGAGCAGTTCTTC. It encodes CASSKGLAGDNEQFF.

This clonotype was observed at least ten times. The V call is TRBV12-3 or TRBV12-4, the J call TRBJ2-3; unclear D gene. The CDR3 length is 14 residues. Trimming stripped 7 bases from V and 1 base from J, with 12 bases between. CDR3 region: CASNPFTGTDTQYF. The CDR3 DNA follows: TGTGCCAGCAATCCTTTCACTGGCACAGATACGCAGTATTTT.

This clonotype was detected ten times or more. The chain has TRBV11-3 and TRBJ2-1; the D call may be TRBD1 or TRBD2 (5 bases each). This CDR3 contains 15 residues. Germline V gene sequence: CDR1 SGHNT, CDR2 YENEEA. The V end was cut by 3 bases, the J end by 5 bases, with 14 bases between. The CDR3, as DNA: TGTGCCAGCAGCTTTGTTCTAGGGACCAACAATGAGCAGTTCTTC. Residues: CASSFVLGTNNEQFF.

This clonotype was detected only a few times. The chain is built from TRBV24-1 and TRBJ1-4; D remains unclear. Trimming removed 4 bases from V and 5 bases from J, with 4 bases in between. CDR1 KGHDR and CDR2 SFDVKD come from the germline V gene. This CDR3 contains 12 residues. The CDR3 region is CATSDPNEKLFF. The CDR3 coding sequence is TGTGCCACCAGTGACCCCAATGAAAAACTGTTTTTT.

This clonotype was observed a few times. The chain recombines TRBV30 with TRBJ1-6; tentatively, D is TRBD1 (5 bases). The V end was cut by 0 bases, the J end by 6 bases, with 12 bases between. This CDR3 region has 15 residues. Germline CDR1 is GTSNPN and CDR2 is SVGIG (reference sequence). The CDR3 loop is CAWSVPGRGNSPLHF. CDR3 sequence (DNA): TGTGCCTGGAGTGTCCCGGGGCGCGGTAATTCACCCCTCCACTTT.

This clonotype was counted between two and nine times. This CDR3 is CASSDAELETQYF. DNA for the CDR3: TGCGCCAGCAGTGACGCGGAGTTAGAGACCCAGTACTTC. The V and J genes are TRBV5-1 and TRBJ2-5; D gene uncertain. Germline CDR1 is SGHRS and CDR2 is YFSETQ. This CDR3 contains 13 residues. With 5 bases removed from V and 4 bases from J, the gap between germline ends came to 12 bases.

This clonotype was seen only a few times. In DNA, the CDR3 is TGTGCCAGCAGTGAGACAGGGTCGGGGAACCAGCCCCAGCATTTT. This translates into CASSETGSGNQPQHF. This chain uses TRBV6-1 with TRBJ1-5; 7 bases are a match to TRBD1. CDR1 and CDR2 from the germline V gene are MNHNS and SASEGT. Trimming removed 3 bases from V and 7 bases from J; junction bases left unmatched: 9. CDR3 length: 15 residues.

This clonotype was picked up many times. The V gene is TRBV7-2, the J gene TRBJ2-7; D unresolved. Germline V gives CDR1 SGHTA, CDR2 FQGNSA. V gave up 0 bases and J gave up 0 bases, with 9 bases separating them. The CDR3 has 15 residues. The CDR3 sequence is CASSLARVSSYEQYF. The DNA for the CDR3 is TGTGCCAGCAGCTTAGCTCGGGTGAGCTCCTACGAGCAGTACTTC.

This clonotype was found many times. The rearrangement joins TRBV13 to TRBJ1-1; D uncertain. There are 12 residues in the CDR3. CDR1 is PRHDT and CDR2 is FYEKMQ in the germline V gene (reference sequence). Trimming left V 1 base short and J 7 bases short, with 7 bases between. CDR3: CASSLAPSEAFF. DNA of the CDR3: TGTGCCAGCAGCTTAGCCCCTAGTGAAGCTTTCTTT.

This clonotype has just a few counts. The rearrangement links TRBV20-1 to TRBJ2-1; 8 nucleotides agree with TRBD1. The CDR3 has 15 amino acids. The junction had 7 bases not matched to a gene; V was cut back by 0 bases and J by 6 bases. Germline CDR1 and CDR2: DFQATT and SNEGSKA (reference sequence). DNA of the CDR3: TGCAGTGCTAGAGATGAGGGACAGGTGGTCAATGAGCAGTTCTTC. Amino acid sequence: CSARDEGQVVNEQFF.

This clonotype was seen only a few times. The chain is built from TRBV20-1 and TRBJ2-7; 7 positions match TRBD1. This CDR3 is 13 amino acids long. CDR1 and CDR2 from the germline V gene are DFQATT and SNEGSKA (reference sequence). CDR3 nucleotides: TGCAGCAATCCGGGACAGCTGATCTACGAGCAGTACTTC. Its translation: CSNPGQLIYEQYF.

At least ten counts were recorded for this clonotype. V usage is TRBV11-2 and J usage is TRBJ1-2; D not resolved. The ends were cut back, 5 bases at V and 1 base at J, with 8 bases in the middle. Germline V CDR1 and CDR2: SGHAT, FQNNGV. This CDR3 is 13 amino acids long. The CDR3 region is CASSAQRNYGYTF. The CDR3 bases are TGTGCCAGCAGCGCACAGCGTAACTATGGCTACACCTTC.

The CDR3 bases are TGCAGTGCTAGCGCGTATGGGGAGAATTCACCCCTCCACTTT. Amino acid sequence: CSASAYGENSPLHF. The chain joins TRBV20-1 to TRBJ1-6; the D is unclear. The germline gives CDR1 DFQATT, CDR2 SNEGSKA (reference sequence). Trimming shortened V by 3 bases and J by 7 bases, and 13 bases separated the two germline ends. This CDR3 has 14 amino acids.

The CDR3 is CASSVGAGEFTDTQYF. The DNA for the CDR3 is TGTGCCAGCAGCGTAGGAGCGGGAGAATTCACAGATACGCAGTATTTT. The chain is built from TRBV28 and TRBJ2-3; 8 positions agree with TRBD2. Germline lookup yields CDR1 MDHEN and CDR2 SYDVKM. V lost 6 bases to trimming and J lost 2 bases; unmatched junction nucleotides: 10. CDR3 length equals 16 residues.

This clonotype was recorded many times. This chain connects TRBV27 to TRBJ1-2, with a weak D call TRBD1 (5 bases). The CDR3 has 14 residues. V was clipped by 6 bases and J by 6 bases, with 17 bases between them. CDR1 is MNHEY and CDR2 is SMNVEV in the germline V gene (reference sequence). The CDR3 sequence is CASSLTGGEDGYTF. CDR3 DNA: TGTGCCAGCAGCTTAACCGGGGGGGAGGATGGCTACACCTTC.